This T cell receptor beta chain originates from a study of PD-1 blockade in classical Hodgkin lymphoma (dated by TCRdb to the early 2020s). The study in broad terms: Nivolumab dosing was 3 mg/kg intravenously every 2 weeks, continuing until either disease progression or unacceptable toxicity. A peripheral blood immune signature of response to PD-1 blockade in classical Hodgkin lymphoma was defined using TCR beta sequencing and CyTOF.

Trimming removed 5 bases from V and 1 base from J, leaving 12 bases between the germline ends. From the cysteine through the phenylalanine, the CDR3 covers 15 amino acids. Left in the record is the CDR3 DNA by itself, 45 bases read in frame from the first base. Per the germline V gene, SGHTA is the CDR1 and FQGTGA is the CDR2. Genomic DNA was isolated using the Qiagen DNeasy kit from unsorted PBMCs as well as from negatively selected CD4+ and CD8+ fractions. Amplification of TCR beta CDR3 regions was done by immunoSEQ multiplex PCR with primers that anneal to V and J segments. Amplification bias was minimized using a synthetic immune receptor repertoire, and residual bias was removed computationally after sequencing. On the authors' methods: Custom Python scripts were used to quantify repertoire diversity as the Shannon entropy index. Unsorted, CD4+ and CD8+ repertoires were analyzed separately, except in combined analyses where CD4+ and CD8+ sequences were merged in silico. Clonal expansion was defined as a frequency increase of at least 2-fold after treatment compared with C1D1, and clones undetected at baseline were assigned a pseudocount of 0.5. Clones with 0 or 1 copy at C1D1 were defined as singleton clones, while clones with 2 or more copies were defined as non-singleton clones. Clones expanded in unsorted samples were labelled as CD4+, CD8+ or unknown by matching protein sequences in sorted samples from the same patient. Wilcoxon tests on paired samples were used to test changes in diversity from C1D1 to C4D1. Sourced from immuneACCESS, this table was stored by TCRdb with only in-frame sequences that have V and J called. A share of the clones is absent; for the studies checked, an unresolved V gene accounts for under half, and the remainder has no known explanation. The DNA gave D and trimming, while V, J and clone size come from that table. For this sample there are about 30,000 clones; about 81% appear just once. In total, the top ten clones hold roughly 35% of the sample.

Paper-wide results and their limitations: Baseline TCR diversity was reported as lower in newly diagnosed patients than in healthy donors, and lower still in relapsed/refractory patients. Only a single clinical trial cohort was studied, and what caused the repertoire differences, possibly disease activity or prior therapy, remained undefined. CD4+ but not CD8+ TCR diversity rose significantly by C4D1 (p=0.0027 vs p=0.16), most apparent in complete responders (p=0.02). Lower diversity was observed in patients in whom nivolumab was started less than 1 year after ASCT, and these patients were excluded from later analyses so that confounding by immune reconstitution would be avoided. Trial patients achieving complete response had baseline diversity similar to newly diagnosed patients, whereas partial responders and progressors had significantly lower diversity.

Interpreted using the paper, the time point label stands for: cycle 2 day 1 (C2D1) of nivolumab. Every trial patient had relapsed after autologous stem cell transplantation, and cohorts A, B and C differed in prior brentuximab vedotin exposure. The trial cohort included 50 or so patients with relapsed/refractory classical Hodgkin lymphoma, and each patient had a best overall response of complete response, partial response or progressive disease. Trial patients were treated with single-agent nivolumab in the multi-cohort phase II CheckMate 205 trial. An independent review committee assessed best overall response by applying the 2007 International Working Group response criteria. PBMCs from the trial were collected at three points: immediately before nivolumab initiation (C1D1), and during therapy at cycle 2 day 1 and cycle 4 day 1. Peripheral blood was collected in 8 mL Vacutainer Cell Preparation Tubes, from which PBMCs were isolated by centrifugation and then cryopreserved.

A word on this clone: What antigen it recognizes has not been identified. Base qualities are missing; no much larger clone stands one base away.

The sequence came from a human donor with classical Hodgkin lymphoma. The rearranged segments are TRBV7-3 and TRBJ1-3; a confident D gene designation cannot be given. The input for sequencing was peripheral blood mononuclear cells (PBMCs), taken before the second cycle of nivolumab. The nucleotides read TGTGCCAGCAGCATCAACCGAGGATCTGGAAACACCATATATTTT. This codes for CASSINRGSGNTIYF.